A single sample gave rise to the 17 T cell receptor beta chains below, sequenced in a study of T-cell memory formation after mild COVID-19. TCRdb processed the 5' RACE reads anew with MiXCR; each CDR3 protein has one entry. Of about 360,000 distinct CDR3 sequences detected, roughly an eighth appear once; the ten largest clones hold around 21%. The sequencing input was PBMCs or a T cell subset sorted from them (not recorded which). The receptors here all came from a young man who had mild COVID-19 (a few samples of this study predate the infection). Cell type and time point are not known.

This clonotype was detected ten times or more. V gene TRBV4-1 combines with J gene TRBJ1-5; no firm D call. Germline-derived CDR1 and CDR2 are MGHRA and YSYEKL. The CDR3 loop spans 14 amino acids. Trimming shortened V by 4 bases and J by 0 bases, and 7 bases separated the two germline ends. CDR3 in amino acids: CASSRTVSNQPQHF. The CDR3, as DNA: TGCGCCAGCAGCCGGACGGTTAGCAATCAGCCCCAGCATTTT.

The CDR3 nucleotides are TGTGCCAGCTCACCCGATAGACGGACCTACAATGAGCAGTTCTTC. Protein product: CASSPDRRTYNEQFF. J is TRBJ2-1 and V is TRBV18; D not certain. The V gene's germline CDR1 is KGHSH and CDR2 LQKENI. V lost 3 bases and J 2 bases, leaving 11 bases between the germline ends. The CDR3 sequence is 15 residues long.

The rearrangement uses TRBV2 and TRBJ2-5; D could derive from TRBD1 or TRBD2 (5 bases each). V was cut by 7 bases and J by 2 bases, with 11 bases left in between. Germline CDR1 is SNHLY and CDR2 is FYNNEI. The length of the CDR3 is 13 residues. For the CDR3, the DNA is TGTGCCAGCACAGGGCGGGCACAAGAGACCCAGTACTTC. It encodes CASTGRAQETQYF.

This clonotype has only a few counts. This rearrangement joins TRBV12-3 or TRBV12-4 to TRBJ2-2; TRBD2 agrees at 12 bases. CDR3 size: 15 residues. The V and J ends lost 4 bases and 6 bases, in that order; junction bases with no gene match: 3. The DNA of the CDR3 is TGTGCCAGCAGTTGGACTAGCGGGGTAGCCGGGGAGCTGTTTTTT. Protein product: CASSWTSGVAGELFF.

V is TRBV6-5 and J is TRBJ1-5; 7 nucleotides align to TRBD1. This CDR3 region has 14 residues. Germline V gene data show CDR1 as MNHEY and CDR2 as SVGAGI. Germline trimming cut 4 bases from V and 4 bases from J; bases unmatched to any gene: 4. The DNA for the CDR3 is TGTGCCAGCAGTTTGTACAGGGGAAATCAGCCCCAGCATTTT. This codes for CASSLYRGNQPQHF.

This chain connects TRBV5-6 to TRBJ2-7; tentatively, D is TRBD1 (5 bases). The CDR3 totals 13 residues. V was trimmed by 1 base and J by 5 bases, leaving 10 bases between them. Germline V CDR1 and CDR2: SGHDT, YYEEEE. CDR3 in DNA: TGTGCCAGCAGCTTGTTCAGGGTGGACGAGCAGTACTTC. Residues: CASSLFRVDEQYF. Combining the CDR3 with reference TRBV5-6 and TRBJ2-7 gives the whole variable domain DAGVTQSPTHLIKTRGQQVTLRCSPKSGHDTVSWYQQALGQGPQFIFQYYEEEERQRGNFPDRFSGHQFPNYSSELNVNALLLGDSALYLCASSLFRVDEQYFGPGTRLTVT.

This clonotype was picked up many times. V gene TRBV4-2 combines with J gene TRBJ2-7, with 11 bases identical to TRBD2. CDR3 length: 16 amino acids. Losses at the gene ends were 1 base for V and 4 bases for J; bases not matched to a gene: 6. CDR1 LGHNA and CDR2 YNFKEQ come from the germline V gene. CDR3 sequence (DNA): TGTGCCAGCAGCCAAGCGCTTAGCGGGGGGGCGTACGAGCAGTACTTC. Protein: CASSQALSGGAYEQYF.

In its sample, this clonotype was seen a few times. The rearrangement uses TRBV5-4 and TRBJ1-3; no clear D. Germline V gene sequence: CDR1 SGHNT, CDR2 YYREEE (reference sequence). V dropped 4 bases and J dropped 0 bases, with 11 bases sitting between them. This CDR3 is built from 15 residues. The DNA of the CDR3 is TGTGCCAGCAGCCCGACTGTCGACTCTGGAAACACCATATATTTT. Its translation is CASSPTVDSGNTIYF.

This clonotype was seen more than once but under ten times. The chain couples TRBV9 to TRBJ1-1; D may be TRBD1 (5 bases). V was cut by 0 bases and J by 4 bases, with 10 bases left in between. The CDR3 runs to 14 residues. CDR1 SGDLS and CDR2 YYNGEE come from the germline V gene. The CDR3 reads CASSVVMGGTEAFF. CDR3 DNA sequence: TGTGCCAGCAGCGTAGTTATGGGGGGCACTGAAGCTTTCTTT.

This clonotype showed up many times. The V and J genes are TRBV5-4 and TRBJ2-5; tentative D call: TRBD2 (6 bases). Trimming cost V 1 base and J 6 bases, with 13 bases left between them. The CDR3 covers 14 residues. Germline V CDR1 and CDR2: SGHNT, YYREEE (reference sequence). Written as DNA, the CDR3 is TGTGCCAGCAGCTTGTATGTGGGGAGGAAGACCCAGTACTTC. This gives the protein CASSLYVGRKTQYF.

A few counts support this clonotype. This rearrangement joins TRBV7-2 to TRBJ2-5, with no clear D. Trimming took off 5 bases at V and 0 bases at J, with 10 bases between the two ends. The CDR3 has 14 residues. The germline V gene has CDR1 SGHTA and CDR2 FQGNSA. The CDR3 DNA sequence: TGTGCCAGCAGCATAAGCCACCACCAAGAGACCCAGTACTTC. Encoded protein: CASSISHHQETQYF.

This clonotype was found a few times. V and J are TRBV18 and TRBJ2-3, with 12 bases lining up with TRBD2. Trimming cost V 4 bases and J 2 bases; bases outside gene matches: 7. Germline CDR1 and CDR2: KGHSH and LQKENI. This CDR3 has 17 amino acids. The CDR3 DNA reads TGTGCCAGCTCACAAAACGGACTAGCGGGGCACACAGATACGCAGTATTTT. Translating it yields CASSQNGLAGHTDTQYF.

The table lists this clonotype with many counts. This chain joins TRBV5-1 and TRBJ2-1; perhaps TRBD2 as D (6 bases). V shed 0 bases and J shed 3 bases, with 13 bases lying between them. CDR3 length equals 16 residues. Germline V gene data show CDR1 as SGHRS and CDR2 as YFSETQ. The CDR3 nucleotides are TGCGCCAGCAGCTTGGCGGGGGTCGGAAACTACAATGAGCAGTTCTTC. It codes for CASSLAGVGNYNEQFF.

The V and J genes are TRBV19 and TRBJ2-6; 8 bases match TRBD1. Unmatched junction bases numbered 5, after V lost 5 bases and J lost 2 bases. This CDR3 has 16 residues. The germline V gene encodes CDR1 LNHDA and CDR2 SQIVND (reference sequence). The CDR3 loop reads CASSPQGAAGANVLTF. The DNA for the CDR3 is TGTGCCAGTAGTCCGCAGGGGGCAGCTGGGGCCAACGTCCTGACTTTC.

The chain is built from TRBV5-1 and TRBJ2-4; D is possibly TRBD2 (6 bases). CDR1 is SGHRS and CDR2 is YFSETQ in the germline V gene. The germline V and J ends were trimmed by 0 bases and 11 bases, with 9 bases remaining between them. This CDR3 is 12 amino acids long. The CDR3 region is CASSLAEGVQYF. CDR3 nucleotides: TGCGCCAGCAGCTTGGCGGAGGGCGTTCAGTACTTC.

This clonotype was detected ten times or more. The CDR3 DNA reads as TGTGCCAGCAGTTCAGGTGGGGCTGAAGCTTTCTTT. Translating it yields CASSSGGAEAFF. This chain joins TRBV27 and TRBJ1-1; unclear D gene. V lost 4 bases and J lost 6, with 9 bases in between. The germline V gene encodes CDR1 MNHEY and CDR2 SMNVEV (reference sequence). The CDR3 covers 12 residues.

The genes are TRBV18 and TRBJ2-7; D might be TRBD1 (5 bases). This CDR3 comprises 13 residues. The V and J ends lost 5 bases and 6 bases respectively, with 14 bases between them. CDR1 KGHSH and CDR2 LQKENI come from the germline V gene. CDR3 loop: CASSTFTDSEQYV. The CDR3 bases are TGTGCCAGCTCAACCTTTACTGACAGCGAGCAGTACGTC.